The rows below give T cell receptor beta chains drawn from one sample of a study of OX40 agonist ivuxolimab in advanced cancers. Measured with immunoSEQ multiplex PCR; TCRdb has only the in-frame clones, and not every one. In the table there are over 75,000 clones, more than 75% of which are singletons. The input for sequencing was CD4+ or CD8+ T cells sorted from blood, taken in a trial of the OX40 agonist ivuxolimab. The source of these receptors is an adult with an advanced solid tumor such as melanoma, head and neck, liver or kidney cancer. The CDR3 runs from the conserved cysteine through the conserved F or W.

j_call cdr3_length v_call cdr3_aa
TRBJ1-1 13 TRBV11-2 CASSLDWNTEAFF
TRBJ2-5 15 TRBV5-1 CASSLATGPRWAQYF
TRBJ2-3 17 TRBV18 CASSQRTSGTSTDTQYF
TRBJ2-2 15 TRBV5-1 CASSPVAGGSGELFF
TRBJ1-1 14 TRBV6-1 CASSEAGTGGTAFF
TRBJ1-3 16 TRBV7-2 CASSLEGGQLGNTIYF
TRBJ2-1 18 TRBV4-3 CASSQDLPLAGVYNEQFF
TRBJ1-2 16 TRBV9 CASSLRGGDRGHGYTF
TRBJ2-7 15 TRBV6-6 CASSYVAGGSYEQYF
TRBJ1-5 14 TRBV7-2 CASTQGAGNQPQHF
TRBJ2-3 16 TRBV5-1 CASSLSTVTSTDTQYF
TRBJ1-4 15 TRBV5-4 CASSLAGPGNEKLFF
TRBJ2-5 13 TRBV12-2 CASRLEGYETQYF
TRBJ2-7 13 TRBV21-1 CARPGQVPYEQYF